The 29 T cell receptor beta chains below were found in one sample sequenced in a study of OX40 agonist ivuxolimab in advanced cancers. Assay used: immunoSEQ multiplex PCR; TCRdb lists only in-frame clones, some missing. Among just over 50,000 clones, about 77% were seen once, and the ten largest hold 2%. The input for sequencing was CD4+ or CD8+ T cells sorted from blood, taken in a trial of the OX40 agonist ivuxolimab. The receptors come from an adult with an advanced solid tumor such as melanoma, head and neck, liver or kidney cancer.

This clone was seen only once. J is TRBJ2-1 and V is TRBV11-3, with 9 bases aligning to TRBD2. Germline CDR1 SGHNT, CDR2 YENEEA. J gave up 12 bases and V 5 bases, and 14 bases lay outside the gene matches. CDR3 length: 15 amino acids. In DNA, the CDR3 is TGTGCCAGCAGCCGTGCTGGCGGGAGGGGACGGGGGCAGTTCTTC. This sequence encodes CASSRAGGRGRGQFF.

The CDR3 sequence is CASSLLTGASYEQYF. Here the CDR3 DNA reads TGTGCCAGCAGCCTACTGACAGGAGCCTCCTACGAGCAGTACTTC. The V and J genes are TRBV11-2 and TRBJ2-7, with D perhaps matching TRBD1 (6 bases). The germline V gene has CDR1 SGHAT and CDR2 FQNNGV. V was cut by 5 bases and J by 0 bases, with 14 bases left in between. This CDR3 comprises 15 residues.

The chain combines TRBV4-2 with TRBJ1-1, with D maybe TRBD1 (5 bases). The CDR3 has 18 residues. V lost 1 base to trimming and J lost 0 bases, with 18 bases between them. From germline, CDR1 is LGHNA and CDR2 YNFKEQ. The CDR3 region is CASSQGDLQGVLNTEAFF. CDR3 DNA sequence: TGTGCCAGCAGCCAAGGGGACTTACAAGGGGTTTTGAACACTGAAGCTTTCTTT.

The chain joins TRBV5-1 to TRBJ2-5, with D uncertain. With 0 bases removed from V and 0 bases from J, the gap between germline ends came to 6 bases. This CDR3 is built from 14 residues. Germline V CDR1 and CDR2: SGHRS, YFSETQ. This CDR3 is CASSLATDQETQYF. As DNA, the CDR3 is TGCGCCAGCAGCTTGGCCACCGACCAAGAGACCCAGTACTTC.

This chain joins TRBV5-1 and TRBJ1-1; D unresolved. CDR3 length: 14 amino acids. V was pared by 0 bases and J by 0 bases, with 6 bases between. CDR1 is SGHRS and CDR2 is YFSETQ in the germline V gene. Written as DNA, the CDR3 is TGCGCCAGCAGCTTGGACAGCTTGAACACTGAAGCTTTCTTT. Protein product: CASSLDSLNTEAFF. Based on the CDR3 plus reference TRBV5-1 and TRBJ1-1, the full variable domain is KAGVTQTPRYLIKTRGQQVTLSCSPISGHRSVSWYQQTPGQGLQFLFEYFSETQRNKGNFPGRFSGRQFSNSRSEMNVSTLELGDSALYLCASSLDSLNTEAFFGQGTRLTVV.

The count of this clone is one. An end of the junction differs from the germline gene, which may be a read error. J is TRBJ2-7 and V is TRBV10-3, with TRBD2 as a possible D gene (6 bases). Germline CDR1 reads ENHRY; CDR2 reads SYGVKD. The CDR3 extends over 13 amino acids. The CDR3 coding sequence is TGTGCCACCTTTAATACTAGCTCCCACGAGCAGTACTTC. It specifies CATFNTSSHEQYF.

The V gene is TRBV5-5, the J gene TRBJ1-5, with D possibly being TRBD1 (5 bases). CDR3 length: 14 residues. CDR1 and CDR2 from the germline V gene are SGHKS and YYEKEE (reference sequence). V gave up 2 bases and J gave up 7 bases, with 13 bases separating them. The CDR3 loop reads CASSFQGRDQPQHF. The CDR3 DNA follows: TGTGCCAGCAGCTTTCAAGGGAGGGACCAGCCCCAGCATTTT.

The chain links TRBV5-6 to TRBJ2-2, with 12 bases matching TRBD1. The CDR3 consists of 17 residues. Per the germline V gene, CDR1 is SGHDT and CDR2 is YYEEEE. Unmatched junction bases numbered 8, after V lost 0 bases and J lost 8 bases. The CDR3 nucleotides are TGTGCCAGCAGCTTGGGTCTCGGGACAGGGGGCGGAGGGGAGCTGTTTTTT. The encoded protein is CASSLGLGTGGGGELFF. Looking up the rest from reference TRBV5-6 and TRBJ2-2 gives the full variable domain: DAGVTQSPTHLIKTRGQQVTLRCSPKSGHDTVSWYQQALGQGPQFIFQYYEEEERQRGNFPDRFSGHQFPNYSSELNVNALLLGDSALYLCASSLGLGTGGGGELFFGEGSRLTVL.

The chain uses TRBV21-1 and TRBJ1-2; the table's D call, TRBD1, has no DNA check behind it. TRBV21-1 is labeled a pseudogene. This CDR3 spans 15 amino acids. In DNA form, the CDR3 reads TGTGCCAGCAGCAAAATAAGACGACAGATTCTATCGTCTGACTTC. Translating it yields CASSKIRRQILSSDF.

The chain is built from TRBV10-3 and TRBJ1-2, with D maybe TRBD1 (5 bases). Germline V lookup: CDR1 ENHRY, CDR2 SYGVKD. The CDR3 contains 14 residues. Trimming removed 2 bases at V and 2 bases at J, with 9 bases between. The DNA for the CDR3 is TGTGCCATCAGTGAGAAGGGACCCAACTATGGCTACACCTTC. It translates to CAISEKGPNYGYTF.

The DNA of the CDR3 is TGTGCCAGCAGGATGACCCCGGGCACTGAAGCTTTCTTT. Its translation: CASRMTPGTEAFF. V usage is TRBV7-2 and J usage is TRBJ1-1; D call uncertain. The CDR3 extends over 13 amino acids. Germline-derived CDR1 and CDR2 are SGHTA and FQGNSA. The V end lost 6 bases, the J end lost 4 bases, and 12 bases lay between the germline ends.

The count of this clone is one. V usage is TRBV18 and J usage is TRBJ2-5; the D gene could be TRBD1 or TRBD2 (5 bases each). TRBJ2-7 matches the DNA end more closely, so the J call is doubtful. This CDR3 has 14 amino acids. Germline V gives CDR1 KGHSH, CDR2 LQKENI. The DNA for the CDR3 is TGTGCCAGCTCACAGCCGGGACGTTCATACGAGCAGTACTTC. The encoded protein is CASSQPGRSYEQYF.

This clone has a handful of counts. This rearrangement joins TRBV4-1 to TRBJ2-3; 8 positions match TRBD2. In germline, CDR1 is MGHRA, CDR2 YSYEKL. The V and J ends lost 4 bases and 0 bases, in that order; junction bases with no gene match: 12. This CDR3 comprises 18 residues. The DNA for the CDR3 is TGCGCCAGCAGCCCATTGCGCGGGAGGACCCAAAGCACAGATACGCAGTATTTT. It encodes CASSPLRGRTQSTDTQYF.

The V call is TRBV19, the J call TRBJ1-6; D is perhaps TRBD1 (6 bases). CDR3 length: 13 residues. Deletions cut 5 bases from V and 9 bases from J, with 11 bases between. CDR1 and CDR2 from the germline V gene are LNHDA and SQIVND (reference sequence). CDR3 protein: CASSQGTASPLHF. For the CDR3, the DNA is TGTGCCAGTAGTCAGGGGACGGCTTCACCCCTCCACTTT.

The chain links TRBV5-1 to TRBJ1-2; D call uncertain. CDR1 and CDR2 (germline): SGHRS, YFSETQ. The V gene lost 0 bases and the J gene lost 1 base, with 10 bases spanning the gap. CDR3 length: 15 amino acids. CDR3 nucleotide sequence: TGCGCCAGCAGCTTGGGTGAGACCTATAACTATGGCTACACCTTC. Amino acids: CASSLGETYNYGYTF.

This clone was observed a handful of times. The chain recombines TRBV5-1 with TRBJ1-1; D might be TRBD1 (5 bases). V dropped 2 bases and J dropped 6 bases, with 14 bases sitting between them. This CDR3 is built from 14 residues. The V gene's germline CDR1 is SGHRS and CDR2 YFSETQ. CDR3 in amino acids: CASSFGGVGSEAFF. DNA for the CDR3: TGCGCCAGCAGCTTTGGAGGGGTGGGCTCTGAAGCTTTCTTT.

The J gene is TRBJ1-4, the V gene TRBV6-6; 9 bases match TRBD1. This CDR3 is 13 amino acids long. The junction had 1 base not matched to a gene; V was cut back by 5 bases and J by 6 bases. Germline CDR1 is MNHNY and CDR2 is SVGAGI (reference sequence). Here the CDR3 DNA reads TGTGCCAGCAGTCGGGACAGGGATGAAAAACTGTTTTTT. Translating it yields CASSRDRDEKLFF.

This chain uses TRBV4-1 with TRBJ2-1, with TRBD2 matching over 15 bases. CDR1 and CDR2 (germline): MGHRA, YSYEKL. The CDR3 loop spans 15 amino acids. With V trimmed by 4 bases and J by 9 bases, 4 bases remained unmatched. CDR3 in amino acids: CASSRGLAGGGEQFF. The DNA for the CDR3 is TGCGCCAGCAGCCGGGGACTAGCGGGAGGAGGTGAGCAGTTCTTC.

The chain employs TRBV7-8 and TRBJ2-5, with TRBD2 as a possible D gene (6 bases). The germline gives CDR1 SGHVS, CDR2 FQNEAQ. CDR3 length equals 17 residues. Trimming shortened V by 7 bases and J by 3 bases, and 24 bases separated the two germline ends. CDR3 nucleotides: TGTGCCAGCACCGGAGATCGGGGGATTGCCCTAAAAGAGACCCAGTACTTC. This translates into CASTGDRGIALKETQYF.

CDR3 sequence reads: CASSLSSNEQFF. The CDR3 DNA sequence: TGTGCCAGCAGCTTAAGCAGCAATGAGCAGTTCTTC. The chain links TRBV11-1 to TRBJ2-1, with D hard to call. Germline CDR1 SGHAT, CDR2 FQDESV (reference sequence). With 2 bases removed from V and 6 bases from J, the gap between germline ends came to 5 bases. The length of the CDR3 is 12 residues.

The CDR3 nucleotides read TGTGCCAGCAGCTCGCAGGGGGGCTTCTATGGCTACACCTTC. Translation: CASSSQGGFYGYTF. The rearrangement links TRBV11-2 to TRBJ1-2; 7 bases map to TRBD1. This CDR3 has 14 residues. CDR1 is SGHAT, CDR2 FQNNGV, per germline. V lost 4 bases, J lost 4 bases, and 6 bases stayed unmatched.

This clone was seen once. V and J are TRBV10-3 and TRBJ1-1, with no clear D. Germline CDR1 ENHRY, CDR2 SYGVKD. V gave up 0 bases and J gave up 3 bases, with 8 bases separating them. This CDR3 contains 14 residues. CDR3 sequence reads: CAISESGIDTEAFF. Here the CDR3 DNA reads TGTGCCATCAGTGAGTCGGGCATCGACACTGAAGCTTTCTTT.

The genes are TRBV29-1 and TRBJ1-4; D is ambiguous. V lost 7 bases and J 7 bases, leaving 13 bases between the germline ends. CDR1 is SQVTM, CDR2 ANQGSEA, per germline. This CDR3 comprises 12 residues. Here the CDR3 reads CSAAGNGEKLFF. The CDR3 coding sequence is TGCAGCGCCGCGGGTAATGGTGAAAAACTGTTTTTT.

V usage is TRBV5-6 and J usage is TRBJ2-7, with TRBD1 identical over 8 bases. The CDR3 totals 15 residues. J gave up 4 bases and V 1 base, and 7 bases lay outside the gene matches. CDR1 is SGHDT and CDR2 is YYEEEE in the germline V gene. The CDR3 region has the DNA TGTGCCAGCAGCTTGTTGGGGCAGGGGGCTTACGAGCAGTACTTC. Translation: CASSLLGQGAYEQYF.

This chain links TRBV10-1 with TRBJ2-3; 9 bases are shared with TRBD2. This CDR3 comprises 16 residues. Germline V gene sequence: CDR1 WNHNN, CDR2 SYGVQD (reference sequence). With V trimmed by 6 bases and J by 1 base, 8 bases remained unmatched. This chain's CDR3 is CASSSLTSGRTDTQYF. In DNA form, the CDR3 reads TGCGCCAGCAGCTCCCTGACTAGCGGACGCACAGATACGCAGTATTTT.

The chain's CDR3 is CASSSTPGTQNYGYTF. The DNA for the CDR3 is TGCGCCAGCAGCTCCACCCCCGGGACGCAGAACTATGGCTACACCTTC. The chain links TRBV5-1 to TRBJ1-2; perhaps TRBD1 as D (5 bases). The CDR3 totals 16 residues. Germline CDR1 is SGHRS and CDR2 is YFSETQ. V lost 3 bases and J 2 bases, leaving 17 bases between the germline ends.

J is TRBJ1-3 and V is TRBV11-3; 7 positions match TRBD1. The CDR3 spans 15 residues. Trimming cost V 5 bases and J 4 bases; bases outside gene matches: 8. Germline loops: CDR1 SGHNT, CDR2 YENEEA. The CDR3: CASSQRQGSGNTIYF. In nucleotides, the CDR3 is TGTGCCAGCAGCCAACGACAGGGATCGGGAAACACCATATATTTT.

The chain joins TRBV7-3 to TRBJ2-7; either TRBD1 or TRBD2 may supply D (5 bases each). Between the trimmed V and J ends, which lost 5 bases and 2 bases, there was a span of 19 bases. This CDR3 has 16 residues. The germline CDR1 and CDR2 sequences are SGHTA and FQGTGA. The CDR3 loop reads CASSAAWDVRTYEQYF. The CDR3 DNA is TGTGCCAGCAGCGCGGCGTGGGACGTCCGGACCTACGAGCAGTACTTC.

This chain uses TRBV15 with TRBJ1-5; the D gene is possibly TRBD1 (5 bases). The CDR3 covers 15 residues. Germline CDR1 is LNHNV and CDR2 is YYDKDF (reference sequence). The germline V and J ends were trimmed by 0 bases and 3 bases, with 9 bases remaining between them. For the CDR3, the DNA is TGTGCCACCAGCAGAGATAACAGGATCAATCAGCCCCAGCATTTT. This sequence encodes CATSRDNRINQPQHF.